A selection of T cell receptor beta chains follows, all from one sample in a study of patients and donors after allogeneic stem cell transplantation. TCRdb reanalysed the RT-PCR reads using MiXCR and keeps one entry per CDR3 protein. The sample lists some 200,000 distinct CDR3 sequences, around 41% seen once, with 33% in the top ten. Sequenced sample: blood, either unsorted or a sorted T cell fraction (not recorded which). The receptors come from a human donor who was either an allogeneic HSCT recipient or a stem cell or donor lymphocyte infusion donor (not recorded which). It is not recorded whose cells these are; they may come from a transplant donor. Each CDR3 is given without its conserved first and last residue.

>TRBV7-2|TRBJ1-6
ASSLGTGTYNSPLH
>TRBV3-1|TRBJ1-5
ASSQVGGGEPQH
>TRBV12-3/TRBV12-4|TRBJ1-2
ASLRTSYGYT
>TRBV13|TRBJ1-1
ASSSPSLLNTEAF
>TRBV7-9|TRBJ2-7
ASSSLGASGRYEQY
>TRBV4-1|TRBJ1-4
ASSHLPTRTRDEKLF
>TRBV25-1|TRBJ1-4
ASSEQQGIREKLF
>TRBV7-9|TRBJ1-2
ASSGIGGYGYT
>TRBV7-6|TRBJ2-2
ASSSLAGGIGGELF
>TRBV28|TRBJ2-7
ASMEGNLGYEQY
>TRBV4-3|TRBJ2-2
ASSQELLAATNTGELF
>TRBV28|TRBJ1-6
ASSAGAPLH
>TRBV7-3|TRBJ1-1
ATSLGVNTEAF
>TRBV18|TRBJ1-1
ASSPGDGNTEAF
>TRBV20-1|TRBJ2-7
SATGQGLTYEQY
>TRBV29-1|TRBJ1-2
SVEGQYT
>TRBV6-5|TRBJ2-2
ASRGQGASSTGELF
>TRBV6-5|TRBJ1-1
ASHHEGGMDTEAF
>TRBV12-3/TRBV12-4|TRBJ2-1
ASSPSLMGPQDNEQF
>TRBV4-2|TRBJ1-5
ASSQEGGDGPSNQPQH
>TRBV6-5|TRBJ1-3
ASSYSGRSSGNTIY
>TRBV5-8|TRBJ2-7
ASSLGPTGSYEQY
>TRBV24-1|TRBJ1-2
ATTVYGTQVNYGYT
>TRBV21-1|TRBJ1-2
ASSQPGQDKGLYGYT